The clone carrying this TCR beta chain came up many times. The entry originates in a study of regulatory T cells in long-lasting Graves disease. With iRepertoire HTBI primers and Arm-PCR of CDR3 regions, TCR beta libraries were built. TCRdb re-called the multiplex PCR reads with MiXCR, one entry per CDR3 protein. The table shows about 420,000 distinct CDR3 sequences, with approximately 16% occurring only once. Sample time point: newly diagnosed GD, antithyroid drugs for less than 3 months. There was RNA extracted from PBMCs, and the TCR library was made from it. V lost 4 bases and J 4 bases, leaving 13 bases between the germline ends. Germline-derived CDR1 and CDR2 are MNHNS and SASEGT. This CDR3 has 14 amino acids. These data were also reused for a study on T cells in Graves' hyperthyroidism and ophthalmopathy. From that paper: Exclusion of patients followed from uncontrolled infection, other autoimmune disease, pregnancy or lactation.

The chain uses TRBV6-1 and TRBJ1-2, with D maybe TRBD1 (5 bases). The specimen was peripheral blood mononuclear cells (PBMCs), collected at new diagnosis, from a patient treated with antithyroid drugs. The sequence was obtained from a woman younger than 35 with Graves disease. CDR3 DNA: TGTGCCAGCAGTGCGGACCCCGGGACCTATGGCTACACCTTC. Protein product: CASSADPGTYGYTF.